A single sample gave rise to the 29 T cell receptor beta chains below, sequenced in a study of shared clonotypes between healthy human individuals (TCRdb year 2020). Library preparation used the immunoSEQ multiplex PCR assay. As stored in TCRdb, this immuneACCESS dataset retains in-frame rearrangements with V and J assigned. A fraction of the clones does not appear; measured against another copy, unresolved V genes explain less than half of the discrepancy, and the remainder lacks a known reason. The sample table lists about 480,000 clones, roughly 78% of them with a count of one. The biggest ten clones account for 13% of the sample. The sequencing input was PBMCs. These receptors came from a middle-aged woman in good health. Some clones in this sample may be carry-over from other donors' samples.

The chain has TRBV19 and TRBJ1-2; D not certain. Deletions cut 1 base from V and 5 bases from J, with 14 bases between. Germline V gene lookup returns CDR1 LNHDA and CDR2 SQIVND (reference sequence). The CDR3 loop spans 15 amino acids. This CDR3 is CASSIGRPERYGYTF. The CDR3 DNA sequence: TGTGCCAGTAGTATAGGGCGGCCGGAGAGGTATGGCTACACCTTC.

This chain uses TRBV7-9 with TRBJ1-3; D gene ambiguous. Trimming shortened V by 4 bases and J by 1 base, and 8 bases separated the two germline ends. CDR1 SEHNR and CDR2 FQNEAQ come from the germline V gene (reference sequence). The CDR3 spans 14 residues. This CDR3 is CASSWVFSGNTIYF. DNA for the CDR3: TGTGCCAGCAGCTGGGTATTTTCTGGAAACACCATATATTTT.

The CDR3 sequence: CASSAVVRNTEAFF. The CDR3 DNA reads as TGCGCCAGCAGTGCCGTAGTTAGGAACACTGAAGCTTTCTTT. J is TRBJ1-1 and V is TRBV10-2, with D unclear. Germline V gene data show CDR1 as WSHSY and CDR2 as SAAADI. The length of the CDR3 is 14 residues. The V and J ends lost 4 bases and 1 base respectively, with 10 bases between them.

The chain uses TRBV7-9 and TRBJ2-1, with D possibly being TRBD2 (5 bases). The CDR3 has 14 residues. Between the trimmed V and J ends, which lost 5 bases and 4 bases, there was a span of 12 bases. CDR1 is SEHNR, CDR2 FQNEAQ, per germline (reference sequence). CDR3 nucleotide sequence: TGTGCCAGCAGCCAATCCCCGGGATACAATGAGCAGTTCTTC. Translating gives CASSQSPGYNEQFF. Filled out from reference TRBV7-9 and TRBJ2-1, the complete variable domain reads DTGVSQNPRHKITKRGQNVTFRCDPISEHNRLYWYRQTLGQGPEFLTYFQNEAQLEKSRLLSDRFSAERPKGSFSTLEIQRTEQGDSAMYLCASSQSPGYNEQFFGPGTRLTVL.

This clone was seen a few times. This chain connects TRBV10-3 to TRBJ1-5; 9 nucleotides match TRBD1. V gave up 2 bases and J gave up 6 bases; unmatched junction bases: 8. The CDR3 is 16 amino acids. CDR1 ENHRY and CDR2 SYGVKD come from the germline V gene. CDR3 sequence reads: CAISEMGQGSGQPQHF. The DNA for the CDR3 is TGTGCCATCAGTGAGATGGGACAGGGTAGCGGTCAGCCCCAGCATTTT.

The chain is built from TRBV28 and TRBJ1-5; no reliable D call. The CDR3 has 12 residues. Germline V gene lookup returns CDR1 MDHEN and CDR2 SYDVKM. The ends were cut back, 6 bases at V and 4 bases at J, with 7 bases in the middle. Written as DNA, the CDR3 is TGTGCCAGCAGCCCCCCAAATCAGCCCCAGCATTTT. Its protein product is CASSPPNQPQHF. Supplemented by reference TRBV28 and TRBJ1-5, the full variable domain reads DVKVTQSSRYLVKRTGEKVFLECVQDMDHENMFWYRQDPGLGLRLIYFSYDVKMKEKGDIPEGYSVSREKKERFSLILESASTNQTSMYLCASSPPNQPQHFGDGTRLSIL.

The chain recombines TRBV2 with TRBJ2-7, with a possible D match to TRBD2 (5 bases). V dropped 7 bases and J dropped 3 bases, with 7 bases sitting between them. Germline values: CDR1 SNHLY, CDR2 FYNNEI. This CDR3 is 11 amino acids long. The CDR3 DNA follows: TGTGCCAGCATTCGGGACTACGAGCAGTACTTC. Protein product: CASIRDYEQYF.

Here the CDR3 reads CASSVTRYSIAGELGEQYF. DNA of the CDR3: TGTGCCAGCAGTGTTACCCGTTACTCCATAGCGGGAGAACTCGGCGAGCAGTACTTC. The chain uses TRBV28 and TRBJ2-7, with 9 bases identical to TRBD2. The germline gives CDR1 MDHEN, CDR2 SYDVKM. V was clipped by 5 bases and J by 6 bases; unmatched bases: 23. This CDR3 comprises 19 residues. Together with reference TRBV28 and TRBJ2-7, the CDR3 gives the full variable domain: DVKVTQSSRYLVKRTGEKVFLECVQDMDHENMFWYRQDPGLGLRLIYFSYDVKMKEKGDIPEGYSVSREKKERFSLILESASTNQTSMYLCASSVTRYSIAGELGEQYFGPGTRLTVT.

This clone was seen at least ten times. V gene TRBV9 combines with J gene TRBJ2-2; D gene unclear. Deletions cut 3 bases from V and 5 bases from J, with 8 bases between. The CDR3 contains 13 residues. Germline-derived CDR1 and CDR2 are SGDLS and YYNGEE. CDR3 DNA sequence: TGTGCCAGCAGCGGGAGCTTTACCGGGGAGCTGTTTTTT. Amino acid sequence: CASSGSFTGELFF.

This sequence joins TRBV7-9 and TRBJ2-1; 16 bases map to TRBD2. V was pared by 3 bases and J by 10 bases, with 6 bases of the junction left unmatched. Germline CDR1 is SEHNR and CDR2 is FQNEAQ (reference sequence). This CDR3 region has 16 residues. The CDR3 spells CASSLGLAGGGGEQFF. The CDR3 nucleotides are TGTGCCAGCAGCTTGGGACTAGCGGGAGGGGGAGGCGAGCAGTTCTTC. Complete variable domain (other parts from reference TRBV7-9 and TRBJ2-1): DTGVSQNPRHKITKRGQNVTFRCDPISEHNRLYWYRQTLGQGPEFLTYFQNEAQLEKSRLLSDRFSAERPKGSFSTLEIQRTEQGDSAMYLCASSLGLAGGGGEQFFGPGTRLTVL.

J is TRBJ1-3 and V is TRBV7-8, with D hard to call. The CDR3 length is 15 residues. The germline V gene has CDR1 SGHVS and CDR2 FQNEAQ. The V end was cut by 1 base, the J end by 0 bases, with 7 bases between. This CDR3 is CASSLEHFSGNTIYF. Here the CDR3 DNA reads TGTGCCAGCAGCTTAGAACATTTCTCTGGAAACACCATATATTTT.

The gene calls are TRBV2 and TRBJ1-1; D possibly corresponds to TRBD1 (5 bases). Germline V CDR1 and CDR2: SNHLY, FYNNEI. Trimming stripped 5 bases from V and 0 bases from J, with 13 bases between. The length of the CDR3 is 15 residues. CDR3 nucleotides: TGTGCCAGCAGTCAGAGACAGATTGTGAACACTGAAGCTTTCTTT. It translates to CASSQRQIVNTEAFF.

This clone appeared a few times. The V call is TRBV5-8, the J call TRBJ2-4; 7 bases match TRBD1. The CDR3 contains 15 residues. Germline V gene lookup returns CDR1 SGHTS and CDR2 YDEGEE. After removal of 2 bases from V and 3 bases from J, the junction contained 5 bases not matched to a gene. CDR3 in amino acids: CASSFSRTGKNIQYF. The DNA for the CDR3 is TGTGCCAGCAGCTTTTCGCGGACAGGCAAAAACATTCAGTACTTC.

The DNA of the CDR3 is TGTGCCAGCAGTCCGGGACAGGTGGGCTATGGCTACACCTTC. It encodes CASSPGQVGYGYTF. The chain is built from TRBV28 and TRBJ1-2; 8 positions agree with TRBD1. The CDR3 has 14 residues. The J segment lost 4 bases and the V segment lost 5 bases, leaving 6 bases of the junction unmatched. Germline CDR1 and CDR2: MDHEN and SYDVKM.

The table lists this clone with a count of one. The chain links TRBV7-2 to TRBJ2-1, with 7 positions matching TRBD2. After removal of 1 base from V and 9 bases from J, the junction contained 6 bases not matched to a gene. Germline assignment: CDR1 SGHTA and CDR2 FQGNSA. The CDR3 covers 14 residues. In DNA form, the CDR3 reads TGTGCCAGCAGCTTAGGCGGTAGCGGGCTTGAGCAGTTCTTC. This gives the protein CASSLGGSGLEQFF.

J is TRBJ2-7 and V is TRBV18; 10 positions match TRBD2. Germline CDR1 is KGHSH and CDR2 is LQKENI. The trim removed 3 bases at V and 7 bases at J, leaving 9 bases unmatched. This CDR3 is 15 amino acids long. The CDR3 here is CASSPALAGAEEQYF. In DNA form, the CDR3 reads TGTGCCAGCTCACCTGCTCTAGCGGGAGCGGAGGAGCAGTACTTC.

V gene TRBV4-2 combines with J gene TRBJ2-1, with D possibly matching TRBD2 (5 bases). Per germline, CDR1 LGHNA and CDR2 YNFKEQ. There are 15 residues in the CDR3. Trimming took 1 base from V and 3 from J, leaving 10 bases between them. CDR3 in amino acids: CASSQVAEDYNEQFF. Written as DNA, the CDR3 is TGTGCCAGCAGCCAAGTGGCGGAGGACTACAATGAGCAGTTCTTC.

This clone was counted a few times. The CDR3 sequence: CASSVNREAGEQFF. The CDR3 DNA sequence: TGTGCCAGCAGTGTTAATCGGGAGGCAGGCGAGCAGTTCTTC. The rearrangement uses TRBV2 and TRBJ2-1, with 7 bases identical to TRBD2. The CDR3 is 14 residues long. Germline values: CDR1 SNHLY, CDR2 FYNNEI. Trimming took 4 bases from V and 10 from J; bases not matched to a gene: 10.

The chain's CDR3 is CASSLLWTGYTF. The CDR3 coding sequence is TGTGCCAGCAGCTTGTTATGGACAGGCTACACCTTC. The chain carries TRBV6-1 and TRBJ1-2; a possible D gene is TRBD1 (5 bases). This CDR3 has 12 amino acids. Trimming cost V 6 bases and J 8 bases, with 13 bases left between them. The germline V gene encodes CDR1 MNHNS and CDR2 SASEGT.

This clone was seen only a few times. This chain links TRBV10-3 with TRBJ2-7; TRBD1 is a possible D gene (6 bases). Germline CDR1 ENHRY, CDR2 SYGVKD. The CDR3 has 12 residues. V lost 5 bases and J 5 bases, leaving 10 bases between the germline ends. CDR3 bases: TGTGCCATCAGTTTGGACAGCAACGAGCAGTACTTC. Protein product: CAISLDSNEQYF.

This clone was seen a handful of times. Germline is not matched at one junction end, which may reflect a read error. The CDR3 sequence: CASSRGNQNTGELFF. The CDR3 region has the DNA TGTGCTAGCAGCCGGGGGAACCAGAACACCGGGGAGCTGTTTTTT. The chain is built from TRBV7-7 and TRBJ2-2, with D maybe TRBD2 (6 bases). Germline V gene lookup returns CDR1 SSHAT and CDR2 FNYEAQ (reference sequence). The CDR3 loop spans 15 amino acids.

There are a few counts of this clone. This rearrangement joins TRBV11-2 to TRBJ2-1, with 11 bases that match TRBD2. This CDR3 region has 16 residues. CDR1 is SGHAT and CDR2 is FQNNGV in the germline V gene. Trimming took 5 bases from V and 3 from J; bases not matched to a gene: 6. The CDR3 DNA reads TGTGCCAGCAGCGCGCGAGGACTAGCGGGCTACAATGAGCAGTTCTTC. Translation gives CASSARGLAGYNEQFF.

J is TRBJ2-5 and V is TRBV12-5; 9 bases match TRBD2. Germline V gives CDR1 LGHNT, CDR2 FRNRAP. J lost 5 bases, V lost 5 bases, and 9 bases had no gene match. The CDR3 totals 15 residues. The CDR3 DNA is TGTGCTAGTGGTCCTTTTAGCGGGAGTGATGAGACCCAGTACTTC. It is translated as CASGPFSGSDETQYF.

The CDR3 is CASSPRQGLYSPLHF. CDR3 DNA sequence: TGTGCCAGCAGCCCGAGACAGGGATTGTACTCACCCCTCCACTTT. This sequence joins TRBV6-5 and TRBJ1-6; 7 bases agree with TRBD1. CDR3 length: 15 residues. CDR1 and CDR2 (germline): MNHEY, SVGAGI. Trimming removed 6 bases from V and 10 bases from J; junction bases left unmatched: 12.

The chain recombines TRBV6-1 with TRBJ2-7; 8 nucleotides agree with TRBD2. CDR1 is MNHNS, CDR2 SASEGT, per germline. V lost 7 bases and J lost 3; bases outside the gene matches: 8. This CDR3 has 14 residues. The CDR3 protein is CASTSSGGYYEQYF. The CDR3 bases are TGTGCCAGCACTTCCAGCGGGGGTTACTACGAGCAGTACTTC.

The CDR3: CASSIDAGYSYEQYF. For the CDR3, the DNA is TGTGCCAGTAGTATCGATGCGGGATACTCCTACGAGCAGTACTTC. V usage is TRBV19 and J usage is TRBJ2-7; D is possibly TRBD2 (6 bases). This CDR3 contains 15 residues. The germline V gene has CDR1 LNHDA and CDR2 SQIVND (reference sequence). Trimming stripped 3 bases from V and 0 bases from J, with 12 bases between.

V usage is TRBV7-2 and J usage is TRBJ2-1, with 8 bases matching TRBD2. From germline, CDR1 is SGHTA and CDR2 FQGNSA. The CDR3 has 16 amino acids. The V gene end was trimmed by 1 base and the J gene end by 8 bases; junction bases not matched to a gene: 10. CDR3 in amino acids: CASSLELAAGIDEQFF. For the CDR3, the DNA is TGTGCCAGCAGCTTAGAACTAGCGGCGGGGATTGATGAGCAGTTCTTC.

This clone was detected a few times. This chain uses TRBV5-1 with TRBJ2-5; D is unresolved. CDR1 is SGHRS and CDR2 is YFSETQ in the germline V gene. This CDR3 is built from 13 residues. Trimming removed 5 bases from V and 7 bases from J, with 15 bases in between. The DNA for the CDR3 is TGCGCCAGCAGTCTCGAGATGGTAGGGACCCAGTACTTC. It yields the protein CASSLEMVGTQYF.

As for this clone: The sample carries other DNA sequences with the same CDR3. The chain employs TRBV5-1 and TRBJ1-2, with a weak D call TRBD1 (5 bases). The V gene's germline CDR1 is SGHRS and CDR2 YFSETQ. V gave up 1 base and J gave up 2 bases, with 12 bases separating them. CDR3 size: 15 residues. DNA of the CDR3: TGCGCCAGCAGCTTGACAGGTGGGGGGAACTATGGCTACACCTTC. This codes for CASSLTGGGNYGYTF.